This TCR beta chain was sequenced for a study of CD8 T cells in Susac syndrome. The study's findings and limits: Individuals included in the TCR sequencing and HLA analysis were acknowledged by the study to be relatively few in number.

An amount of RNA that ranged from roughly 0.5 to 1 ug was reverse transcribed with random hexamers. TCRdb reprocessed the immunoSEQ multiplex PCR reads with MiXCR, giving one entry per CDR3 protein. The table has roughly 60,000 distinct CDR3 sequences, about 92% seen once. The CDR3 totals 15 residues. CDR1 is MGHRA and CDR2 is YSYEKL in the germline V gene. Trimming took 4 bases from V and 9 from J; bases not matched to a gene: 11. The CD8+ and CD4+ T cells were negatively isolated, with the TEMRA cells enriched by FACS. With regard to this clonotype: The antigen is undetermined.

The clonotype originates from a human donor in good health. Sequencing used CD8+ T cells from PBMCs. J is TRBJ2-1 and V is TRBV4-1, with 8 bases identical to TRBD1. The CDR3 loop is CASSPTVAGGGEQFF. In DNA, the CDR3 is TGCGCCAGCAGCCCAACGGTGGCAGGGGGCGGTGAGCAGTTCTTC.